This TCR beta chain was sequenced for a study of blood T cell repertoires in COVID-19. For the study at large: Italy, Spain and the United States were the sources of the convalescent and acute COVID-19 samples.

Researchers sorted participants into cohorts using their self-reported clinical history. Original analysis: Estimated nucleated cell counts came from reference gene primer amplification. The data were produced by immunoSEQ multiplex PCR, yet TCRdb's version contains in-frame clones alone and is incomplete. For V, J and clone size, that table is used; D and trimming come from the DNA. The sample shows approximately 300,000 clones, 86% of them seen only once. The CDR3 contains 13 residues. Germline V CDR1 and CDR2: SNHLY, FYNNEI. J lost 6 bases, V lost 11 bases, and 9 bases had no gene match. The source is a man aged 25-40 years who had recovered from COVID-19. V gene TRBV2 combines with J gene TRBJ2-1, with 8 bases aligning to TRBD2. Sequencing used PBMCs or T cells enriched from blood (not recorded which). CDR3 in DNA: TGTGCCGGAGGGGGACTAGGTATCAATGAGCAGTTCTTC. Its protein product is CAGGGLGINEQFF.